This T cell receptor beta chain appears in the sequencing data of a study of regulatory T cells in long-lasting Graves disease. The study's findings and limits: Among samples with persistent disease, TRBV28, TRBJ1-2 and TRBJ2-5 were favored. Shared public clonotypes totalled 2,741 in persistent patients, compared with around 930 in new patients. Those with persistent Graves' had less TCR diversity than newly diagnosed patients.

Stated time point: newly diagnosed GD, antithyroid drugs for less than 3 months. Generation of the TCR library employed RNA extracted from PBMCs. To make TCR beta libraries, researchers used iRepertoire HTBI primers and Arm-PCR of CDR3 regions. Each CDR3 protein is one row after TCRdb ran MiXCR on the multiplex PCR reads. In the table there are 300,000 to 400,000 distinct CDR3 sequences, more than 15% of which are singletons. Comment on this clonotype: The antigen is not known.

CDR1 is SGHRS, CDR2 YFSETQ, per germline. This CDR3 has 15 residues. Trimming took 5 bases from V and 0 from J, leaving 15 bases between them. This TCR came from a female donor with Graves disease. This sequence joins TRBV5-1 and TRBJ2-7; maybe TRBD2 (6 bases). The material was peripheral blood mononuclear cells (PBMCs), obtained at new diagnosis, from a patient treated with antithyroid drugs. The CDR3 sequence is CASRPTSRFSYEQYF. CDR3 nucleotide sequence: TGCGCCAGCAGGCCGACTAGTCGGTTCTCCTACGAGCAGTACTTC.